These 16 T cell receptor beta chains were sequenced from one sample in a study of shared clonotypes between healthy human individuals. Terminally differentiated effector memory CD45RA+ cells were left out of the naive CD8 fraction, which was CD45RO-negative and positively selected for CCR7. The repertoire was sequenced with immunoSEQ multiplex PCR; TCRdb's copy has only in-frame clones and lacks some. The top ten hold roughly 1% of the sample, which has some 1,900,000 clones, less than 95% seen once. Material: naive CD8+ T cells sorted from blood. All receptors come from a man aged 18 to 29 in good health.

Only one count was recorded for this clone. CDR3 loop: CASSLGLFGTEAFF. CDR3 sequence (DNA): TGTGCCAGCAGCTTAGGACTTTTTGGGACTGAAGCTTTCTTT. The chain uses TRBV7-8 and TRBJ1-1; D is uncertain. V was cut by 1 base and J by 5 bases, with 11 bases left in between. CDR3 length: 14 residues. Germline CDR1 and CDR2: SGHVS and FQNEAQ.

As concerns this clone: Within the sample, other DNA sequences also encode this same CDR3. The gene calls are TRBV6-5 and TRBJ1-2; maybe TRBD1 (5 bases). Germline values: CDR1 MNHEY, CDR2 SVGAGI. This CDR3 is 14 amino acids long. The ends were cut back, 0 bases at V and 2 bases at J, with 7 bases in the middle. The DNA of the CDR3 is TGTGCCAGCAGTTACTCGGAGGGGAACTATGGCTACACCTTC. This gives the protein CASSYSEGNYGYTF.

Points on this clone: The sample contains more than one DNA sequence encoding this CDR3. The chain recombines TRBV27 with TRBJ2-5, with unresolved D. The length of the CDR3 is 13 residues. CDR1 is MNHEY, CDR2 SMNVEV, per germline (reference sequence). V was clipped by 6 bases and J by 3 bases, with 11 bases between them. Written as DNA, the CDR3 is TGTGCCAGCAGCTTCCTAGGTGAAGAGACCCAGTACTTC. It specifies CASSFLGEETQYF.

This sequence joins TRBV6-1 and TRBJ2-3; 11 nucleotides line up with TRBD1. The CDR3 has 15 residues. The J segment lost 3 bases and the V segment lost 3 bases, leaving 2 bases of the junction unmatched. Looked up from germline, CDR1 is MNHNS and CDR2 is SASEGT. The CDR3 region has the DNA TGTGCCAGCAGTGAGTGGGACAGGGGGACAGATACGCAGTATTTT. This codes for CASSEWDRGTDTQYF.

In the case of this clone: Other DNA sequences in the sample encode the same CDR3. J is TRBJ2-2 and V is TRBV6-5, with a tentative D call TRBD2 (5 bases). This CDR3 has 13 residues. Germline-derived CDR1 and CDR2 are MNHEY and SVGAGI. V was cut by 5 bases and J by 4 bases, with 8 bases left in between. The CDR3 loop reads CASSPTSTGELFF. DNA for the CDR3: TGTGCCAGCAGTCCAACTAGCACCGGGGAGCTGTTTTTT.

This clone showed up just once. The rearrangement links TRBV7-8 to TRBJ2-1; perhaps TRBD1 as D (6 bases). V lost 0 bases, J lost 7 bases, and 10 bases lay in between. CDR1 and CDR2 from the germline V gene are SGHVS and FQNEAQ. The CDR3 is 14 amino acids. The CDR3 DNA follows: TGTGCCAGCAGCTTAGCCTACAGGGTGAATGAGCAGTTCTTC. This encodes CASSLAYRVNEQFF.

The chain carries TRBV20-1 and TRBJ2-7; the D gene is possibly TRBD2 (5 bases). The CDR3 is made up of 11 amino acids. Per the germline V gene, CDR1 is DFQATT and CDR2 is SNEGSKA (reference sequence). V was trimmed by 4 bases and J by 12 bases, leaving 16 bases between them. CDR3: CSAMTRGSVYF. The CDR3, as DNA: TGCAGTGCTATGACCCGAGGGTCCGTGTACTTC.

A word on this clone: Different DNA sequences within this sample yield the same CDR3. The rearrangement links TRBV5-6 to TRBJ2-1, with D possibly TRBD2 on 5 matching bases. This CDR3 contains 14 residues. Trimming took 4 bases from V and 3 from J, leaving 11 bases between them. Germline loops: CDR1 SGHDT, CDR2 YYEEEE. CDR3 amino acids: CASSPGGSYNEQFF. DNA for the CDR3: TGTGCCAGCAGCCCCGGTGGGAGCTACAATGAGCAGTTCTTC.

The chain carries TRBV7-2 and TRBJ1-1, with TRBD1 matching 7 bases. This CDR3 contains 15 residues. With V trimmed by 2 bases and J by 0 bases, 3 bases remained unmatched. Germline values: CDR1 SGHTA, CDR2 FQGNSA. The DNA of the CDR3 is TGTGCCAGCAGCTTAAGGGGGCGAGTGAACACTGAAGCTTTCTTT. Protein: CASSLRGRVNTEAFF.

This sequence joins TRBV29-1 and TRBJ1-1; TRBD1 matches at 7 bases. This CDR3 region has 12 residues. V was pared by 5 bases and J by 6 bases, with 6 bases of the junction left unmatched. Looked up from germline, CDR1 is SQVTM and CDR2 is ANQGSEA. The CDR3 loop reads CSVIGQAPEAFF. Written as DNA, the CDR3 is TGCAGCGTTATCGGACAGGCCCCTGAAGCTTTCTTT.

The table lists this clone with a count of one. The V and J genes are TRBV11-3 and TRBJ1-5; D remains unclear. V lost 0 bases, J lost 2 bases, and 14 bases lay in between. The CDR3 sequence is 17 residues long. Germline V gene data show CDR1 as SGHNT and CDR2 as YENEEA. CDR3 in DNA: TGTGCCAGCAGCTTAGAGCCTCCCGGGAGTTGCAATCAGCCCCAGCATTTT. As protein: CASSLEPPGSCNQPQHF.

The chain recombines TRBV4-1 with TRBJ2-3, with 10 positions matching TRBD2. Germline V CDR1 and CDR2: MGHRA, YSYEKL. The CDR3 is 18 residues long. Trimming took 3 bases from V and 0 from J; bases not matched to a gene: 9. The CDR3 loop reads CASSQLALSGGSTDTQYF. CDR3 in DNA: TGCGCCAGCAGCCAGCTTGCCCTTAGCGGGGGGAGCACAGATACGCAGTATTTT.

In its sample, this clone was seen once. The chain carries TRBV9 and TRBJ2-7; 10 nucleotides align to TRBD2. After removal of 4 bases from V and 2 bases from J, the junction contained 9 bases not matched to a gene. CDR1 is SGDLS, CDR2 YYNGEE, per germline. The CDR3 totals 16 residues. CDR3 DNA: TGTGCCAGCAGCCCGAGCGGGGGGGGTCTTCCCTACGAGCAGTACTTC. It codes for CASSPSGGGLPYEQYF.

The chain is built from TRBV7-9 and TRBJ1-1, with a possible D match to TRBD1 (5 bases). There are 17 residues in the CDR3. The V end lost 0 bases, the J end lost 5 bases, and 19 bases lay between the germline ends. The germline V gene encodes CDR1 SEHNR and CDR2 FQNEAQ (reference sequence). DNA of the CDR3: TGTGCCAGCAGCTTAGCGGGCGACAGCCTTTGGAGGACTGAAGCTTTCTTT. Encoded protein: CASSLAGDSLWRTEAFF.

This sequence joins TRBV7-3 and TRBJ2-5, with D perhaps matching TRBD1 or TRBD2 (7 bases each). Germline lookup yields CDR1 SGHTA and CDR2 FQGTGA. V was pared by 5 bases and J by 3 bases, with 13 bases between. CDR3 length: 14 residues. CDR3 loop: CASSQGGGKETQYF. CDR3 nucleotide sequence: TGTGCCAGCAGCCAGGGAGGGGGCAAAGAGACCCAGTACTTC. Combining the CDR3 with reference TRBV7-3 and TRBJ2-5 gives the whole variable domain GAGVSQTPSNKVTEKGKYVELRCDPISGHTALYWYRQSLGQGPEFLIYFQGTGAADDSGLPNDRFFAVRPEGSVSTLKIQRTERGDSAVYLCASSQGGGKETQYFGPGTRLLVL.

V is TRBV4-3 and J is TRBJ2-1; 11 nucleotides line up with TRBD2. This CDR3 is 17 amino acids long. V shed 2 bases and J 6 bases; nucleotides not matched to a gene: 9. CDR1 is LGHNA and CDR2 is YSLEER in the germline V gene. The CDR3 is CASSQILLAGVRNEQFF. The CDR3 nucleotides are TGCGCCAGCAGCCAAATCCTACTAGCGGGAGTCCGCAATGAGCAGTTCTTC.